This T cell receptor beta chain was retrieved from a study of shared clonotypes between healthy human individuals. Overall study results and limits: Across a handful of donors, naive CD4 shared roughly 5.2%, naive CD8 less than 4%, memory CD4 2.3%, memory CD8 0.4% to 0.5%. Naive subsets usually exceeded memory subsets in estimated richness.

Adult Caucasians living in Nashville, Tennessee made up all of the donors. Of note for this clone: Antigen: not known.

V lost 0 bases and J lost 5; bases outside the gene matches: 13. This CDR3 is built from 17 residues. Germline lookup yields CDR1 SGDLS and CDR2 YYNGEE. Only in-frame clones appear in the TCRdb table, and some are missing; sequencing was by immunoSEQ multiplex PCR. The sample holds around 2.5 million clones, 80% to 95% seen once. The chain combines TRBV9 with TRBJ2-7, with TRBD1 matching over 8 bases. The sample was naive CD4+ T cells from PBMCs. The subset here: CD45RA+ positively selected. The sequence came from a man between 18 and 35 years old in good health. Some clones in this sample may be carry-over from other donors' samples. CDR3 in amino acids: CASSVASGAGGFDEQYF. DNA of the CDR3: TGTGCCAGCAGCGTAGCTTCGGGGGCAGGGGGCTTCGACGAGCAGTACTTC.